The text below deals with one TCR beta chain. This record belongs to a study of blood T cell repertoires in COVID-19. The wider study: COVID-19 samples from acute and convalescent phases originated in the United States, Italy and Spain. T cells, B-cell-depleted T cells, or PBMCs supplied cDNA or gDNA.

Original methodology: Amplification of reference gene primers was used by the study to estimate nucleated cell counts. TCRdb's copy holds only in-frame clones and misses some; the assay was immunoSEQ multiplex PCR. That table gives V, J and clone size, and the DNA gave D and trimming. The repertoire includes about 160,000 clones, approximately 84% of them detected once, and about 24% sits in the top ten. V dropped 0 bases and J dropped 6; count of bases not matched to a gene: 6. The CDR3 loop spans 16 amino acids. Germline assignment: CDR1 SGHRS and CDR2 YFSETQ. V usage is TRBV5-1 and J usage is TRBJ2-2, with 9 bases identical to TRBD2. The source of this sequence is a woman older than 75 with acute or convalescent COVID-19. Specimen: peripheral blood. CDR3 in DNA: TGCGCCAGCAGCTTGGCCGATTTAGCGGGAGCCGGGGAGCTGTTTTTT. Its protein product is CASSLADLAGAGELFF.